A selection of T cell receptor beta chains follows, all from one sample in a study of human thymus T cells. The assay was immunoSEQ multiplex PCR, and TCRdb's table has in-frame clones only and misses some. The sample has approximately 40,000 clones; around 94% are singletons. Input material: blood. The receptor set was obtained from a boy under two years old with a congenital heart defect but otherwise immunologically healthy. Each CDR3 is given with its conserved first and last residue. D genes are given only for firm matches. Clone sizes are given selectively: once, few, many, or a class where the clone is expanded.

J gene: TRBJ2-5
D gene: NA
clone size: NA
V gene: TRBV11-2
CDR3 protein: CASSPRTDQETQYF
CDR3 DNA: TGTGCCAGCAGCCCGCGGACAGACCAAGAGACCCAGTACTTC

J gene: TRBJ1-1
D gene: TRBD1
clone size: NA
V gene: TRBV6-6
CDR3 protein: CATYRGKAEAFF
CDR3 DNA: TGTGCCACCTACAGGGGGAAGGCTGAAGCTTTCTTT

J gene: TRBJ2-7
D gene: TRBD1
clone size: NA
V gene: TRBV4-3
CDR3 protein: CASSQFGQGPYEQYF
CDR3 DNA: TGCGCCAGCAGCCAATTCGGACAGGGGCCCTACGAGCAGTACTTC

J gene: TRBJ1-5
D gene: NA
clone size: NA
V gene: TRBV19
CDR3 protein: CASSMEQVPYSNQPQHF
CDR3 DNA: TGTGCCAGTAGTATGGAACAGGTGCCCTATAGCAATCAGCCCCAGCATTTT

J gene: TRBJ2-5
D gene: NA
clone size: NA
V gene: TRBV7-7
CDR3 protein: CASSPRVFLGQETQYF
CDR3 DNA: TGTGCCAGCAGCCCGAGGGTCTTCTTGGGGCAAGAGACCCAGTACTTC

J gene: TRBJ2-2
D gene: NA
clone size: NA
V gene: TRBV19
CDR3 protein: CASSNGLFGELFF
CDR3 DNA: TGTGCCAGTAGTAATGGACTATTCGGGGAGCTGTTTTTT

J gene: TRBJ2-7
D gene: TRBD1
clone size: NA
V gene: TRBV7-2
CDR3 protein: CASSLVSGGSTYEQYF
CDR3 DNA: TGTGCCAGCAGCTTAGTATCAGGGGGCAGCACCTACGAGCAGTACTTC

J gene: TRBJ1-1
D gene: NA
clone size: NA
V gene: TRBV7-2
CDR3 protein: CASSLQNTEAFF
CDR3 DNA: TGTGCCAGCAGCTTACAGAACACTGAAGCTTTCTTT

J gene: TRBJ2-2
D gene: NA
clone size: once
V gene: TRBV4-1
CDR3 protein: CASSQFPPGELFF
CDR3 DNA: TGCGCCAGCAGCCAATTCCCGCCCGGGGAGCTGTTTTTT

J gene: TRBJ2-5
D gene: TRBD1
clone size: NA
V gene: TRBV5-1
CDR3 protein: CASRDSRQGTQYF
CDR3 DNA: TGCGCCAGTCGGGACAGCCGACAGGGGACCCAGTACTTC

J gene: TRBJ1-1
D gene: TRBD1
clone size: NA
V gene: TRBV7-2
CDR3 protein: CASSFLQGADTEAFF
CDR3 DNA: TGTGCCAGCAGCTTCTTACAGGGGGCAGACACTGAAGCTTTCTTT

J gene: TRBJ2-7
D gene: NA
clone size: NA
V gene: TRBV4-2
CDR3 protein: CASSQDRVSYEQYF
CDR3 DNA: TGTGCCAGCAGCCAAGATCGGGTTTCCTACGAGCAGTACTTC

J gene: TRBJ2-1
D gene: NA
clone size: NA
V gene: TRBV7-2
CDR3 protein: CASSAFNEQFF
CDR3 DNA: TGTGCCAGCAGCGCGTTCAATGAGCAGTTCTTC

J gene: TRBJ1-2
D gene: NA
clone size: once
V gene: TRBV28
CDR3 protein: CASSLDNYGYTF
CDR3 DNA: TGTGCCAGCAGTTTGGACAACTATGGCTACACCTTC